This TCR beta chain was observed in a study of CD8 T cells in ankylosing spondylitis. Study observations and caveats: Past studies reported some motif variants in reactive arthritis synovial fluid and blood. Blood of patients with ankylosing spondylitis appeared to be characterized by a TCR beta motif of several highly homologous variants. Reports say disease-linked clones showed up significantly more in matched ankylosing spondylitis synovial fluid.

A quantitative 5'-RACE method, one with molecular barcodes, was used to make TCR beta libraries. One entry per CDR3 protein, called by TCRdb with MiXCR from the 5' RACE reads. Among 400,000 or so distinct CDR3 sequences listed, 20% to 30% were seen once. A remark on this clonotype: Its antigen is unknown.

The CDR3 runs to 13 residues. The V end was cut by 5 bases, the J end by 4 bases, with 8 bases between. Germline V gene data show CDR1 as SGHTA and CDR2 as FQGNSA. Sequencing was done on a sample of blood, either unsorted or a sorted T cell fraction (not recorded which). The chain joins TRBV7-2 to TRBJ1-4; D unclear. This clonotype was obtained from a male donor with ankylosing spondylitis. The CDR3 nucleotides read TGTGCCAGCAGCGGCGGGGTTAATGAAAAACTGTTTTTT. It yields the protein CASSGGVNEKLFF.